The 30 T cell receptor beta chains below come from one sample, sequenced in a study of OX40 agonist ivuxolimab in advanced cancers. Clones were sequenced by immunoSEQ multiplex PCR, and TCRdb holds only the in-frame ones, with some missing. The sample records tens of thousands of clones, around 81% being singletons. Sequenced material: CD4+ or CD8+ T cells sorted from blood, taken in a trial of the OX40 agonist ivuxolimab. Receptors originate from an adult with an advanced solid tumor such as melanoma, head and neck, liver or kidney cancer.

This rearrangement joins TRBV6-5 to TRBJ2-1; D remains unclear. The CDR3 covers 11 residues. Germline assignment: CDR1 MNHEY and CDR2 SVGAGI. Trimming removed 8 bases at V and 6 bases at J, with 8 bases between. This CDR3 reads CASEQANEQFF. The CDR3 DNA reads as TGTGCCAGCGAACAAGCCAATGAGCAGTTCTTC.

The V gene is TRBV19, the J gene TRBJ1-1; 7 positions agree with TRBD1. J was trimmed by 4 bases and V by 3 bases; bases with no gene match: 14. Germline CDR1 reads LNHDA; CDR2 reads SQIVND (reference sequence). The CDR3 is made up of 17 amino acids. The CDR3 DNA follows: TGTGCCAGTAGTATTCTCCGTGAGACAGGGTTGGGCACTGAAGCTTTCTTT. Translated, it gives CASSILRETGLGTEAFF.

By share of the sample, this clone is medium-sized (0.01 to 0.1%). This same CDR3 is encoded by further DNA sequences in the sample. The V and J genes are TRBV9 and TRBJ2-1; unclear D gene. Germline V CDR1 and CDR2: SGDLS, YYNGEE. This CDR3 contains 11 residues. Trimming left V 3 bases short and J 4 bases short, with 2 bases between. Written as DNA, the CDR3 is TGTGCCAGCAGCGGATACAATGAGCAGTTCTTC. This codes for CASSGYNEQFF.

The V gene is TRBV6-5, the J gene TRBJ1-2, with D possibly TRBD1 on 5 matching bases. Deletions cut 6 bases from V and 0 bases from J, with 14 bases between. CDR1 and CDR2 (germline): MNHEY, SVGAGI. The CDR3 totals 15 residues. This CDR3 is CASSIRWGANYGYTF. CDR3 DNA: TGTGCCAGCAGCATTAGGTGGGGGGCTAACTATGGCTACACCTTC.

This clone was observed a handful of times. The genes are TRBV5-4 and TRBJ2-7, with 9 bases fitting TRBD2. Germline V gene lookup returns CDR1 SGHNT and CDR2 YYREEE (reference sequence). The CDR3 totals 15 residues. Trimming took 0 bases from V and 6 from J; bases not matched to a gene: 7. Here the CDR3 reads CASSLEGGGASEQYF. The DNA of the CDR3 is TGTGCCAGCAGCTTGGAGGGCGGGGGGGCAAGCGAGCAGTACTTC.

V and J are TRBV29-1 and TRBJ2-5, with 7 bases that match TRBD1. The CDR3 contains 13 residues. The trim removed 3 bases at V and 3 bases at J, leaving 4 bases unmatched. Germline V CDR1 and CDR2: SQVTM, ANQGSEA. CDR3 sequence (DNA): TGCAGCGTTGAGGCAGGGACAGAAGAGACCCAGTACTTC. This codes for CSVEAGTEETQYF.

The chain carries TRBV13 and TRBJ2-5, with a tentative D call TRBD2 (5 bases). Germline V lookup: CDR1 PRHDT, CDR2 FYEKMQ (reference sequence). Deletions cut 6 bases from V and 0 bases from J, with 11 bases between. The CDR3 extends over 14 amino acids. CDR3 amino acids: CASSLRSDQETQYF. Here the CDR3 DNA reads TGTGCCAGCAGTTTACGTAGCGACCAAGAGACCCAGTACTTC.

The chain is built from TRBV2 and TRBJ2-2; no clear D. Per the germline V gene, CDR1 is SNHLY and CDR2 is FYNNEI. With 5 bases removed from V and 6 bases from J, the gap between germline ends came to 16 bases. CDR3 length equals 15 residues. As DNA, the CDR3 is TGTGCCAGCAGTACAGATCTAGATCGGGCCGGGGAGCTGTTTTTT. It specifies CASSTDLDRAGELFF.

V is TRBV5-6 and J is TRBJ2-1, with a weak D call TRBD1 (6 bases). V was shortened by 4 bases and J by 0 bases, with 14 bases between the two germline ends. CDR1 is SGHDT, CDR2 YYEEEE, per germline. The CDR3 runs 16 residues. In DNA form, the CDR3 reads TGTGCCAGCAGCCTCCCCGCAGGGGACTCCTACAATGAGCAGTTCTTC. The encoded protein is CASSLPAGDSYNEQFF.

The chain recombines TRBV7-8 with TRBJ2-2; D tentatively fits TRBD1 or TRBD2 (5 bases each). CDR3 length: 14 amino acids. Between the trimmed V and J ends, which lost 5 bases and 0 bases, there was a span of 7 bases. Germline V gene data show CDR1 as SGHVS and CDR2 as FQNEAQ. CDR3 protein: CASSEGPNTGELFF. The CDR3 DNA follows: TGTGCCAGCAGCGAGGGGCCGAACACCGGGGAGCTGTTTTTT.

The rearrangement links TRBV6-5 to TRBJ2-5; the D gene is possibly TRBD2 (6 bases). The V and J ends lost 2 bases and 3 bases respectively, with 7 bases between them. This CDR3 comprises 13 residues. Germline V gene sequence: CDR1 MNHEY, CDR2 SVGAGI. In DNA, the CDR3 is TGTGCCAGCAGTTACGGGGAGGAAGAGACCCAGTACTTC. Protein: CASSYGEEETQYF.

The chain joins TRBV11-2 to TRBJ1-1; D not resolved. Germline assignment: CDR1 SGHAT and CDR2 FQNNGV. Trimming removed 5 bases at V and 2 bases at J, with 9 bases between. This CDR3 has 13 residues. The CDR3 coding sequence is TGTGCCAGCAGCATATGGGGAAACACTGAAGCTTTCTTT. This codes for CASSIWGNTEAFF.

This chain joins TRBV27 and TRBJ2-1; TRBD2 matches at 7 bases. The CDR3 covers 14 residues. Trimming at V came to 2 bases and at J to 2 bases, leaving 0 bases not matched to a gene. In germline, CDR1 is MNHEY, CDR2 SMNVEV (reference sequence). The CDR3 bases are TGTGCCAGCAGTTTAGGGGGGGCCTACAATGAGCAGTTCTTC. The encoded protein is CASSLGGAYNEQFF.

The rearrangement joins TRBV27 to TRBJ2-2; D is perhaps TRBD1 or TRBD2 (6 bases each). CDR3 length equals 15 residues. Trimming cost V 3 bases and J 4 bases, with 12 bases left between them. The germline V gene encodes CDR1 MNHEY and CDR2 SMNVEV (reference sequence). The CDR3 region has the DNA TGTGCCAGCAGTTTTATAGGGGGAGGCACCGGGGAGCTGTTTTTT. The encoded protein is CASSFIGGGTGELFF.

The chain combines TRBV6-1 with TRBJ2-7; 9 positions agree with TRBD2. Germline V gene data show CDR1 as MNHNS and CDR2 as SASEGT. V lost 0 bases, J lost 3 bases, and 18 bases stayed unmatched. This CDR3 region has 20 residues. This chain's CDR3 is CASSEAWLGSLAGVGYEQYF. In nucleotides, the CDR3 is TGTGCCAGCAGTGAAGCTTGGTTGGGATCCTTAGCGGGAGTAGGCTACGAGCAGTACTTC.

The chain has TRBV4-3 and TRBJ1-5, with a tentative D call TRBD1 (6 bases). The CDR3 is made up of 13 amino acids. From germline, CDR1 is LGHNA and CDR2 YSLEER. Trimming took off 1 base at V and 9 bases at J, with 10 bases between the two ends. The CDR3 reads CASSQGRGRPQHF. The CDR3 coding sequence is TGCGCCAGCAGCCAAGGTCGGGGGCGGCCCCAGCATTTT.

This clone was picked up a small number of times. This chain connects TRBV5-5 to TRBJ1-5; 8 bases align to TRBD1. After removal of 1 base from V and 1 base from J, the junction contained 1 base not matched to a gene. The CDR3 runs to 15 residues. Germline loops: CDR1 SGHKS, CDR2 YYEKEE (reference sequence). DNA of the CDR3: TGTGCCAGCAGCTTGTGGACAGGGAGCAATCAGCCCCAGCATTTT. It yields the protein CASSLWTGSNQPQHF.

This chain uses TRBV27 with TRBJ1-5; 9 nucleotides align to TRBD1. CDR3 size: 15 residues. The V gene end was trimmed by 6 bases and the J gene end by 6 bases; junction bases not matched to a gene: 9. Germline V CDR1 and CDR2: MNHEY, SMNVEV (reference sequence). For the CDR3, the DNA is TGTGCCAGCAGGACGACCGGGACAGGGACTCAGCCCCAGCATTTT. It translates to CASRTTGTGTQPQHF.

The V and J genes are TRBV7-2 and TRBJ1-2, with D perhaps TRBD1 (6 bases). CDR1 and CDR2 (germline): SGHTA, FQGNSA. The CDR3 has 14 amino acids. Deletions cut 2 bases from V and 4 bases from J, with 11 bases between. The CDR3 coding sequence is TGTGCCAGCAGCTTATTGGGGGACACCTATGGCTACACCTTC. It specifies CASSLLGDTYGYTF.

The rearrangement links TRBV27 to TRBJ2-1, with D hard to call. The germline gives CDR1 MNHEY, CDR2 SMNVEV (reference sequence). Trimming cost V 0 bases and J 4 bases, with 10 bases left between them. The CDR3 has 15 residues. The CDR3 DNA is TGTGCCAGCAGTTTATCGCCCCAACAATACAATGAGCAGTTCTTC. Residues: CASSLSPQQYNEQFF.

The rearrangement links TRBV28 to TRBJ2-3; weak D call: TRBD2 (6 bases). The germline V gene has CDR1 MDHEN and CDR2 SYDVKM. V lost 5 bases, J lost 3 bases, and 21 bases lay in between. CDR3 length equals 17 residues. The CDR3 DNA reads TGTGCCAGCAGTCCAGGTACTTATGGAGGGCGGACAGATACGCAGTATTTT. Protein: CASSPGTYGGRTDTQYF. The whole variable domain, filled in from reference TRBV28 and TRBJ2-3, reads DVKVTQSSRYLVKRTGEKVFLECVQDMDHENMFWYRQDPGLGLRLIYFSYDVKMKEKGDIPEGYSVSREKKERFSLILESASTNQTSMYLCASSPGTYGGRTDTQYFGPGTRLTVL.

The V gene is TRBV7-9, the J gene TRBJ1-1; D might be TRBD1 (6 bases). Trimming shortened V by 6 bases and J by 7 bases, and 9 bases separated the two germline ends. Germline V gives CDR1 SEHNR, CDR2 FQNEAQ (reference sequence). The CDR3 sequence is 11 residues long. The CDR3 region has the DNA TGTGCCAGCAGATTGACAGGTGAAGCTTTCTTT. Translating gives CASRLTGEAFF.

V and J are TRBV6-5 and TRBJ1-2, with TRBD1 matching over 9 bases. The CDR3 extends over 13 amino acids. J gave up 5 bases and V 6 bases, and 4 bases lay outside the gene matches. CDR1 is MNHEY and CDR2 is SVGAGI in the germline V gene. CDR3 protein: CASSHGQGYGYTF. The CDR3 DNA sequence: TGTGCCAGCAGCCACGGACAGGGGTATGGCTACACCTTC.

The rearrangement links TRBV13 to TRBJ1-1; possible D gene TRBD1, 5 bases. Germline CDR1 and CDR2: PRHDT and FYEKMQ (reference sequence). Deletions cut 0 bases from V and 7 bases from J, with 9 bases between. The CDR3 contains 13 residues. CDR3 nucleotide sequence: TGTGCCAGCAGCTTAGGCCGGGACGTTGAAGCTTTCTTT. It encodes CASSLGRDVEAFF.

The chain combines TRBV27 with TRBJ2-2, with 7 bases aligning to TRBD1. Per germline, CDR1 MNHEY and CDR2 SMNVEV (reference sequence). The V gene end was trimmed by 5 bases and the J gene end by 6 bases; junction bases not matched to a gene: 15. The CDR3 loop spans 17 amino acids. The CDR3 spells CASSPIGPTGSAGELFF. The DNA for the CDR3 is TGTGCCAGCAGTCCTATAGGGCCGACAGGGAGCGCCGGGGAGCTGTTTTTT.

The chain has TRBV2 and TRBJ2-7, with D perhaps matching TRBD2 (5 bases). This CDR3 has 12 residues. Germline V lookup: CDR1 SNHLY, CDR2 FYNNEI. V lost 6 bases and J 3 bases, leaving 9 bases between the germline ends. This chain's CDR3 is CASSWTGYEQYV. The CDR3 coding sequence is TGTGCCAGCAGCTGGACTGGCTACGAGCAGTACGTC.

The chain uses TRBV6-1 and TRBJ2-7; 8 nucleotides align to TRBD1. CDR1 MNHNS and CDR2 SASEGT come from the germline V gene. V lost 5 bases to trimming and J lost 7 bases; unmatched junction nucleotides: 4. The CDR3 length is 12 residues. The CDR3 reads CASSQNRGEQYF. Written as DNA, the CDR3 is TGTGCCAGCAGTCAGAACAGGGGGGAGCAGTACTTC.

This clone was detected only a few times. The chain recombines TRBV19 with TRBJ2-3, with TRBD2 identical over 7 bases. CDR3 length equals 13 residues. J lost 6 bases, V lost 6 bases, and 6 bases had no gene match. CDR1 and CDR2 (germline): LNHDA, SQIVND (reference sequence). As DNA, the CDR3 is TGTGCCAGTAGCGGACTAGATACGGATACGCAGTATTTT. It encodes CASSGLDTDTQYF.

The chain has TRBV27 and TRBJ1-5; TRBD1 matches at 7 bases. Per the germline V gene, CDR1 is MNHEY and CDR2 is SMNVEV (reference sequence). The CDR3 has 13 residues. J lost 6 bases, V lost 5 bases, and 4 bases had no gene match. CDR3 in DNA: TGTGCCAGCAGTCAGGGGGATCGTCAGCCCCAGCATTTT. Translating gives CASSQGDRQPQHF.

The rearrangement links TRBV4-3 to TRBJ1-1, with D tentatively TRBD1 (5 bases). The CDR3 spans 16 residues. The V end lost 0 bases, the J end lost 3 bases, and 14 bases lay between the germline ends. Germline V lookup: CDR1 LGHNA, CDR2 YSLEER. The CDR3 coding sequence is TGCGCCAGCAGCCAAGACCCCGCAGGGATAGACACTGAAGCTTTCTTT. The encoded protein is CASSQDPAGIDTEAFF.